This passage covers 26 T cell receptor beta chains from one sample sequenced in a study of read filtering for tumor transcriptome and immune sequencing. The library was built from around 380 ng RNA with molecular barcoded adaptors for alpha/delta and beta/gamma chains. In TCRdb, the reads were re-called with MiXCR into one record per CDR3 protein. In the table there are over 45,000 distinct CDR3 sequences, more than 20% of which are singletons. Sequencing was done on a sample of a population of CD138-negative cells sorted from bone marrow. The receptors here all came from a donor at least 40 years old with multiple myeloma.

The V call is TRBV11-2, the J call TRBJ2-5, with D tentatively TRBD1 (6 bases). This CDR3 has 15 residues. V was shortened by 1 base and J by 2 bases, with 11 bases between the two germline ends. Germline V CDR1 and CDR2: SGHAT, FQNNGV. The CDR3 nucleotides are TGTGCCAGCAGCTTAGTTCCCGGACAGCAAGAGACCCAGTACTTC. Amino acid sequence: CASSLVPGQQETQYF.

This clonotype was counted many times. V usage is TRBV29-1 and J usage is TRBJ2-7; the D gene could be TRBD1 or TRBD2 (6 bases each). The germline gives CDR1 SQVTM, CDR2 ANQGSEA. The CDR3 covers 15 residues. The V gene lost 1 base and the J gene lost 2 bases, with 15 bases spanning the gap. The CDR3 region has the DNA TGCAGCGTTGAAGGTGCTGAGGGGGGCGCCTACGAGCAGTACTTC. Residues: CSVEGAEGGAYEQYF.

Regarding this clonotype: A much larger clone differs from this one at a single base, so this may be a read error. The rearrangement joins TRBV29-1 to TRBJ1-2; the D gene is possibly TRBD1 (6 bases). V lost 7 bases and J lost 0, with 12 bases in between. CDR1 SQVTM and CDR2 ANQGSEA come from the germline V gene. The CDR3 spans 13 residues. CDR3: CSAVTGSNYGYTF. CDR3 coding DNA: TGCAGCGCCGTAACAGGGTCTAACTATGGCTACACCTTC.

About this clonotype itself: It may be a read error: a sequence one base away is much more abundant. The rearrangement links TRBV5-1 to TRBJ1-6; 11 bases line up with TRBD1. Per germline, CDR1 SGHRS and CDR2 YFSETQ. The CDR3 is 17 amino acids. DNA of the CDR3: TGCGCCAGCAGCCGCGGACAGGGGGCCGCCTATATTTCACCCCTCCACTTT. Translated, it gives CASSRGQGAAYISPLHF.

The table lists this clonotype with a few counts. A much more abundant neighbour one base away suggests this may be a read error. The CDR3: CASSVGSGYADTQYF. The CDR3 bases are TGTGCCAGCAGTGTCGGGTCAGGATACGCAGATACGCAGTATTTT. This chain connects TRBV2 to TRBJ2-3; D gene uncertain. The CDR3 extends over 15 amino acids. V lost 4 bases, J lost 4 bases, and 15 bases lay in between. Germline-derived CDR1 and CDR2 are SNHLY and FYNNEI.

This clonotype showed up just a few times. V and J are TRBV6-5 and TRBJ2-3, with 8 bases identical to TRBD2. Germline-derived CDR1 and CDR2 are MNHEY and SVGAGI. The CDR3 length is 14 residues. DNA of the CDR3: TGTGTCACCCGAAAAGCGGGGGGCACAGATACGCAGTATTTT. Its translation: CVTRKAGGTDTQYF.

This clonotype was recorded many times. The chain employs TRBV10-2 and TRBJ1-1, with D possibly being TRBD1 (5 bases). CDR3 size: 15 residues. With 6 bases removed from V and 0 bases from J, the gap between germline ends came to 14 bases. CDR1 WSHSY and CDR2 SAAADI come from the germline V gene. Written as DNA, the CDR3 is TGCGCCAGCAGCTTCGACAGCTACATGAACACTGAAGCTTTCTTT. Residues: CASSFDSYMNTEAFF.

This clonotype was recorded at least ten times. This sequence joins TRBV7-6 and TRBJ2-1, with D perhaps TRBD1 (6 bases). The CDR3 covers 17 residues. V was pared by 3 bases and J by 0 bases, with 15 bases between. The V gene's germline CDR1 is SGHVS and CDR2 FNYEAQ. CDR3 coding DNA: TGTGCCAGCAGCTTTTACAGGGAAAGGGGCTCCTACAATGAGCAGTTCTTC. Residues: CASSFYRERGSYNEQFF.

This clonotype was observed at least ten times. CDR3 in DNA: TGTGCCATCAGCAACAGTGTTGCGGCCTACGAGCAGTACTTC. Translating it yields CAISNSVAAYEQYF. The rearrangement links TRBV10-3 to TRBJ2-7, with D unclear. V was trimmed by 6 bases and J by 2 bases, leaving 14 bases between them. The V gene's germline CDR1 is ENHRY and CDR2 SYGVKD. The CDR3 contains 14 residues.

This clonotype has a count of ten or more. The chain carries TRBV6-2 or TRBV6-3 and TRBJ2-1, with TRBD2 matching over 10 bases. Germline V gives CDR1 MNHEY, CDR2 SVGEGT. V gave up 4 bases and J gave up 1 base; unmatched junction bases: 10. The CDR3 has 18 residues. The CDR3 nucleotides are TGTGCCAGCAGTTCCCTACGGACTAGCGGACCTTCCTACAATGAGCAGTTCTTC. The encoded protein is CASSSLRTSGPSYNEQFF.

This clonotype was seen at least ten times. The chain uses TRBV2 and TRBJ2-5; 8 nucleotides match TRBD2. Germline CDR1 is SNHLY and CDR2 is FYNNEI. This CDR3 comprises 14 residues. V trimming: 6 bases; J trimming: 3 bases; junction bases outside the gene matches: 6. The CDR3 DNA sequence: TGTGCCAGCAGGCCGACTAGCGTAAAAGAGACCCAGTACTTC. It encodes CASRPTSVKETQYF.

This sequence joins TRBV7-8 and TRBJ2-2; D gene unclear. This CDR3 is built from 12 residues. Trimming removed 5 bases at V and 5 bases at J, with 6 bases between. CDR1 and CDR2 (germline): SGHVS, FQNEAQ. The CDR3 sequence is CASSLYTGELFF. CDR3 nucleotide sequence: TGTGCCAGCAGCCTTTATACCGGGGAGCTGTTTTTT.

This clonotype was detected many times. The J gene is TRBJ2-5, the V gene TRBV20-1, with 11 positions matching TRBD2. V was pared by 2 bases and J by 1 base, with 15 bases of the junction left unmatched. Germline CDR1 is DFQATT and CDR2 is SNEGSKA (reference sequence). There are 19 residues in the CDR3. CDR3 nucleotides: TGCAGTGCTAGATTGCCCGCCGTTCTAGCGGGAGGCTTCCAAGAGACCCAGTACTTC. It translates to CSARLPAVLAGGFQETQYF.

This sequence joins TRBV6-1 and TRBJ1-4; D not resolved. V lost 8 bases and J lost 5, with 15 bases in between. Germline V gene sequence: CDR1 MNHNS, CDR2 SASEGT. The CDR3 totals 14 residues. The CDR3, as DNA: TGTGCCAGCTCGCAGGTCCTGGGGAATGAAAAACTGTTTTTT. This sequence encodes CASSQVLGNEKLFF.

This clonotype was counted between two and nine times. The gene calls are TRBV19 and TRBJ2-5; 14 positions match TRBD2. Germline CDR1 reads LNHDA; CDR2 reads SQIVND (reference sequence). The CDR3 has 16 amino acids. With 5 bases clipped from V and 2 bases from J, the junction kept 4 bases outside the gene matches. CDR3 amino acids: CASSPWTSGRQETQYF. For the CDR3, the DNA is TGTGCCAGTAGTCCATGGACTAGCGGGAGGCAAGAGACCCAGTACTTC. The whole variable domain, filled in from reference TRBV19 and TRBJ2-5, reads DGGITQSPKYLFRKEGQNVTLSCEQNLNHDAMYWYRQDPGQGLRLIYYSQIVNDFQKGDIAEGYSVSREKKESFPLTVTSAQKNPTAFYLCASSPWTSGRQETQYFGPGTRLLVL.

Concerning this clonotype: A much bigger clone sits one base away, suggesting this may be a read error. The rearrangement joins TRBV14 to TRBJ1-1; D is possibly TRBD1 (6 bases). The V gene lost 8 bases and the J gene lost 5 bases, with 15 bases spanning the gap. This CDR3 contains 13 residues. Germline V gives CDR1 SGHDN, CDR2 FVKESK. The CDR3 loop reads CASGHTGRTEAFF. CDR3 sequence (DNA): TGTGCCAGCGGTCATACAGGGAGGACTGAAGCTTTCTTT.

In regard to this clonotype: This sequence may be a read error, since a much larger clone differs from it by one base. The chain has TRBV5-1 and TRBJ2-6; either TRBD1 or TRBD2 may fit D (5 bases each). Looked up from germline, CDR1 is SGHRS and CDR2 is YFSETQ. The CDR3 is made up of 16 amino acids. The DNA for the CDR3 is TGCGCCCGCAGCTACGGGACGGTATCTGGGGCCAACGTCCTGACTTTC. This encodes CARSYGTVSGANVLTF.

The V gene is TRBV7-9, the J gene TRBJ1-4, with D tentatively TRBD1 (6 bases). CDR1 SEHNR and CDR2 FQNEAQ come from the germline V gene (reference sequence). This CDR3 spans 14 amino acids. Trimming left V 7 bases short and J 7 bases short, with 16 bases between. The CDR3 sequence: CASTQGQGGEKLFF. CDR3 in DNA: TGTGCCAGCACCCAGGGCCAAGGGGGTGAAAAACTGTTTTTT. Filled out from reference TRBV7-9 and TRBJ1-4, the complete variable domain reads DTGVSQNPRHKITKRGQNVTFRCDPISEHNRLYWYRQTLGQGPEFLTYFQNEAQLEKSRLLSDRFSAERPKGSFSTLEIQRTEQGDSAMYLCASTQGQGGEKLFFGSGTQLSVL.

In its sample, this clonotype was seen once. This chain uses TRBV5-6 with TRBJ2-2, with D possibly being TRBD1 (6 bases). The germline gives CDR1 SGHDT, CDR2 YYEEEE. V lost 4 bases and J 9 bases, leaving 22 bases between the germline ends. This CDR3 has 16 residues. As DNA, the CDR3 is TGTGCCAGCAGCCTGGACGGCCACAGGGTAACCCGGGAGCTGTTTTTT. It codes for CASSLDGHRVTRELFF.

This clonotype was counted many times. The gene calls are TRBV11-2 and TRBJ2-1; a weak D match, TRBD1 (6 bases). The CDR3 length is 17 residues. V was trimmed by 5 bases and J by 2 bases, leaving 19 bases between them. Germline V CDR1 and CDR2: SGHAT, FQNNGV. The CDR3 here is CASSPEGVGETYNEQFF. The CDR3 DNA sequence: TGTGCCAGCAGCCCCGAGGGGGTGGGGGAAACCTACAATGAGCAGTTCTTC.

This clonotype was detected ten times or more. The rearrangement links TRBV15 to TRBJ1-5, with D hard to call. The germline V gene encodes CDR1 LNHNV and CDR2 YYDKDF (reference sequence). The CDR3 is 15 residues long. The V end was cut by 0 bases, the J end by 2 bases, with 8 bases between. CDR3 nucleotide sequence: TGTGCCACCAGCAGAGATCTGATGGGCAATCAGCCCCAGCATTTT. Residues: CATSRDLMGNQPQHF.

This clonotype was picked up many times. The V call is TRBV11-2, the J call TRBJ2-3; D is possibly TRBD1 (6 bases). The CDR3 runs 15 residues. Trimming stripped 2 bases from V and 2 bases from J, with 11 bases between. Per germline, CDR1 SGHAT and CDR2 FQNNGV. The CDR3 is CASSLQQGNTDTQYF. The DNA of the CDR3 is TGTGCCAGCAGCTTACAACAGGGAAACACAGATACGCAGTATTTT.

This clonotype showed up many times. The chain joins TRBV3-1 to TRBJ1-6; D is uncertain. V lost 2 bases and J lost 14, with 16 bases in between. This CDR3 is built from 14 residues. In germline, CDR1 is LGHDT, CDR2 YNNKEL (reference sequence). The CDR3 sequence: CASSQPGAAGTLHF. DNA of the CDR3: TGTGCCAGCAGCCAACCCGGCGCCGCAGGCACCCTCCACTTT.

This clonotype was counted a few times. The gene calls are TRBV4-1 and TRBJ2-3, with TRBD2 identical over 11 bases. The CDR3 runs to 17 residues. The trim removed 4 bases at V and 3 bases at J, leaving 9 bases unmatched. Germline V CDR1 and CDR2: MGHRA, YSYEKL. This CDR3 reads CASSPRLAGLGTDTQYF. The CDR3 coding sequence is TGCGCCAGCAGCCCCCGACTAGCGGGACTCGGTACAGATACGCAGTATTTT.

This clonotype was observed at least ten times. The V and J genes are TRBV28 and TRBJ1-1, with D tentatively TRBD1 (6 bases). The CDR3 is 13 residues long. Germline CDR1 reads MDHEN; CDR2 reads SYDVKM. The V and J ends lost 7 bases and 1 base respectively, with 10 bases between them. CDR3 in amino acids: CASTWTENTEAFF. As DNA, the CDR3 is TGTGCCAGCACCTGGACAGAGAACACTGAAGCTTTCTTT.

This clonotype was observed many times. This chain connects TRBV27 to TRBJ2-1; 7 bases align to TRBD2. The germline CDR1 and CDR2 sequences are MNHEY and SMNVEV (reference sequence). The CDR3 contains 16 residues. The junction had 5 bases not matched to a gene; V was cut back by 1 base and J by 2 bases. CDR3 DNA: TGTGCCAGCAGTTTATTAGCTAGCGGACCCTACAATGAGCAGTTCTTC. Its protein product is CASSLLASGPYNEQFF.